Listed here are 10 T cell receptor beta chains from one sample, sequenced in a study of OX40 agonist ivuxolimab in advanced cancers. Data came from immunoSEQ multiplex PCR; TCRdb stores just in-frame clones and leaves some out. The sample holds about 62,000 clones, around 84% seen once. The sample here was CD4+ or CD8+ T cells sorted from blood, taken in a trial of the OX40 agonist ivuxolimab. These receptors were obtained from an adult with an advanced solid tumor such as melanoma, head and neck, liver or kidney cancer.

Remarks on this clone: At one of its ends the junction is not consistent with the germline gene, which may arise from a read error. The J gene is TRBJ2-1, the V gene TRBV7-2, with D possibly TRBD2 on 5 matching bases. Per the germline V gene, CDR1 is SGHTA and CDR2 is FQGNSA. The CDR3 contains 18 residues. The CDR3 sequence: CASSPPLAPGILGNKQFF. In nucleotides, the CDR3 is TGTGCCAGCAGCCCCCCTTTGGCCCCCGGGATCCTAGGCAATAAGCAGTTCTTC.

The chain has TRBV7-3 and TRBJ2-1; 9 bases map to TRBD2. V lost 3 bases, J lost 4 bases, and 7 bases stayed unmatched. Germline V gives CDR1 SGHTA, CDR2 FQGTGA. This CDR3 contains 16 residues. The CDR3 DNA follows: TGTGCCAGCAGCTTGAATAGCGGGAGCCTTTACAATGAGCAGTTCTTC. It is translated as CASSLNSGSLYNEQFF.

The V gene is TRBV7-2, the J gene TRBJ2-4, with 8 bases lining up with TRBD1. This CDR3 region has 16 residues. The V gene's germline CDR1 is SGHTA and CDR2 FQGNSA. V shed 5 bases, J shed 3 bases, and the junction held 9 bases outside the gene matches. The CDR3 region is CASSPQGAAYKNIQYF. CDR3 bases: TGTGCCAGCAGCCCTCAGGGGGCCGCATACAAAAACATTCAGTACTTC.

The chain recombines TRBV28 with TRBJ1-6; 7 bases align to TRBD1. V lost 7 bases and J lost 0; bases outside the gene matches: 3. Germline V gene sequence: CDR1 MDHEN, CDR2 SYDVKM. This CDR3 region has 15 residues. The CDR3 here is CASIPGGSYNSPLHF. The DNA of the CDR3 is TGTGCCAGCATTCCAGGGGGCTCCTATAATTCACCCCTCCACTTT.

This clone turned up a few times. This chain joins TRBV15 and TRBJ2-2; 13 bases align to TRBD2. V shed 3 bases, J shed 0 bases, and the junction held 4 bases outside the gene matches. Germline V gives CDR1 LNHNV, CDR2 YYDKDF (reference sequence). The CDR3 covers 18 residues. The CDR3: CATSSRTSGRPNTGELFF. In DNA form, the CDR3 reads TGTGCCACCAGCAGCCGGACTAGCGGGAGACCGAACACCGGGGAGCTGTTTTTT.

This chain uses TRBV19 with TRBJ1-2; no reliable D call. Germline V lookup: CDR1 LNHDA, CDR2 SQIVND (reference sequence). This CDR3 region has 13 residues. The ends were cut back, 4 bases at V and 1 base at J, with 7 bases in the middle. The CDR3 protein is CASSRQVNYGYTF. In DNA form, the CDR3 reads TGTGCCAGTAGTAGACAAGTTAACTATGGCTACACCTTC. Using reference TRBV19 and TRBJ1-2 for the parts outside the CDR3, the full variable domain is DGGITQSPKYLFRKEGQNVTLSCEQNLNHDAMYWYRQDPGQGLRLIYYSQIVNDFQKGDIAEGYSVSREKKESFPLTVTSAQKNPTAFYLCASSRQVNYGYTFGSGTRLTVV.

This chain links TRBV30 with TRBJ2-3; D is possibly TRBD1 or TRBD2 (5 bases each). Trimming shortened V by 8 bases and J by 0 bases, and 9 bases separated the two germline ends. The CDR3 runs to 12 residues. Looked up from germline, CDR1 is GTSNPN and CDR2 is SVGIG (reference sequence). The CDR3 sequence is CARGASTDTQYF. In DNA, the CDR3 is TGTGCCAGAGGGGCCAGCACAGATACGCAGTATTTT.

The chain combines TRBV5-5 with TRBJ1-4; 7 bases match TRBD1. The CDR3 has 15 residues. Germline CDR1 SGHKS, CDR2 YYEKEE (reference sequence). V shed 0 bases and J 5 bases; nucleotides not matched to a gene: 4. This CDR3 reads CASSLEGTANEKLFF. As DNA, the CDR3 is TGTGCCAGCAGCTTGGAAGGGACAGCGAATGAAAAACTGTTTTTT.

The J gene is TRBJ2-5, the V gene TRBV11-2; TRBD1 agrees at 7 bases. Per the germline V gene, CDR1 is SGHAT and CDR2 is FQNNGV. The CDR3 contains 11 residues. J lost 5 bases, V lost 8 bases, and 2 bases had no gene match. As DNA, the CDR3 is TGTGCCAGCTACAGGGGTGAGACCCAGTACTTC. This gives the protein CASYRGETQYF.

The chain has TRBV5-4 and TRBJ1-4; the D is unclear. The ends were cut back, 4 bases at V and 10 bases at J, with 17 bases in the middle. The CDR3 is 14 amino acids. Per germline, CDR1 SGHNT and CDR2 YYREEE (reference sequence). CDR3 region: CASSEPDAGGKLFF. CDR3 in DNA: TGTGCCAGCAGCGAACCGGACGCGGGAGGAAAACTGTTTTTT.